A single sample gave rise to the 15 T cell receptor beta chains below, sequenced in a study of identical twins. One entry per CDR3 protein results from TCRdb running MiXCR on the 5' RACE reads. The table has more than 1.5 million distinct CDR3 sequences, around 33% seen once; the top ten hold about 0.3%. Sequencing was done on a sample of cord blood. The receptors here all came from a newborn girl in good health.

Here the CDR3 reads CAISESTGSHEQYF. The CDR3 DNA follows: TGTGCCATCAGTGAGTCAACGGGAAGTCACGAGCAGTACTTC. The rearrangement joins TRBV10-3 to TRBJ2-7, with D tentatively TRBD2 (5 bases). This CDR3 has 14 residues. Germline V gives CDR1 ENHRY, CDR2 SYGVKD. The germline V and J ends were trimmed by 0 bases and 5 bases, with 11 bases remaining between them.

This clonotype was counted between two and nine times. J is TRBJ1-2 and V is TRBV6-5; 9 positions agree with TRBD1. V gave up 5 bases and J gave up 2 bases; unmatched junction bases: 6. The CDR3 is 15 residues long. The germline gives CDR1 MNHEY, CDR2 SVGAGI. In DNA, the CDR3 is TGTGCCAGCAGTACCACCGGGACAGGGAACTATGGCTACACCTTC. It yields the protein CASSTTGTGNYGYTF.

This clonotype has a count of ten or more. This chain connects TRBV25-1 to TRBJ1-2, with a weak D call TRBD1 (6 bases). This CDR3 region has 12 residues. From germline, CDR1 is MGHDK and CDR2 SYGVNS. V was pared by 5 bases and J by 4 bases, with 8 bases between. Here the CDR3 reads CASSRGAYGYTF. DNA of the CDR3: TGTGCCAGCAGTAGGGGGGCCTATGGCTACACCTTC.

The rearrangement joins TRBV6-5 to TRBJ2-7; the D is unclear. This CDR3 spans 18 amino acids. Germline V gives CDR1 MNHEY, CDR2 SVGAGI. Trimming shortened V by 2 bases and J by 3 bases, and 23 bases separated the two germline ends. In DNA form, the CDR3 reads TGTGCCAGCAGTTACAAACCAACGCAGTCACCCCGCTTCTACGAGCAGTACTTC. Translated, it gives CASSYKPTQSPRFYEQYF.

Here the CDR3 DNA reads TGTGCCAGCAGCGGCCCGACTAGCGGGGGGGCAAATGAGCAGTTCTTC. Its protein is CASSGPTSGGANEQFF. The chain joins TRBV9 to TRBJ2-1; 14 bases map to TRBD2. The CDR3 runs to 16 residues. Germline trimming cut 3 bases from V and 7 bases from J; bases unmatched to any gene: 6. The germline V gene encodes CDR1 SGDLS and CDR2 YYNGEE.

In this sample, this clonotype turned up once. This CDR3 is CSARDHTGGKEKLFF. The CDR3 coding sequence is TGCAGTGCTAGAGATCACACAGGAGGGAAAGAAAAACTGTTTTTT. V gene TRBV20-1 combines with J gene TRBJ1-4; possibly TRBD1 for D (5 bases). Trimming shortened V by 0 bases and J by 8 bases, and 16 bases separated the two germline ends. CDR1 and CDR2 (germline): DFQATT, SNEGSKA (reference sequence). The CDR3 is made up of 15 amino acids.

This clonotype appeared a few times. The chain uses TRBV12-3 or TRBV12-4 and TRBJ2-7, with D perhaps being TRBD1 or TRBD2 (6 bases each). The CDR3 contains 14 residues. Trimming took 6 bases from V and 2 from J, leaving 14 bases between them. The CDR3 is CASSWGAPTYEQYF. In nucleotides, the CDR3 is TGTGCCAGCAGCTGGGGGGCTCCCACCTACGAGCAGTACTTC.

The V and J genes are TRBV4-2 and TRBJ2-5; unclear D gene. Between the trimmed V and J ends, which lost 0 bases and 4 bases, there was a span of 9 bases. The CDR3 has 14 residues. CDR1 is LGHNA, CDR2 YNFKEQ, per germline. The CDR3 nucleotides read TGTGCCAGCAGCCAAGAGATAACGGGAGAGACCCAGTACTTC. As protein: CASSQEITGETQYF.

CDR3 in amino acids: CASSLSEINEQFF. In nucleotides, the CDR3 is TGCGCCAGCAGCTTATCAGAGATCAATGAGCAGTTCTTC. The V and J genes are TRBV5-1 and TRBJ2-1; no firm D call. This CDR3 spans 13 amino acids. Germline CDR1 reads SGHRS; CDR2 reads YFSETQ. V shed 2 bases and J shed 6 bases, with 9 bases lying between them. The full variable domain, rest sourced from reference TRBV5-1 and TRBJ2-1, is KAGVTQTPRYLIKTRGQQVTLSCSPISGHRSVSWYQQTPGQGLQFLFEYFSETQRNKGNFPGRFSGRQFSNSRSEMNVSTLELGDSALYLCASSLSEINEQFFGPGTRLTVL.

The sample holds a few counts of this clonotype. The DNA for the CDR3 is TGTGCCAGCAGTGACCCCCTCTCCTATACGGTCTACGAGCAGTACTTC. Translated: CASSDPLSYTVYEQYF. This chain connects TRBV2 to TRBJ2-7; D uncertain. V was cut by 3 bases and J by 3 bases, with 18 bases left in between. Germline CDR1 SNHLY, CDR2 FYNNEI. The CDR3 runs 16 residues.

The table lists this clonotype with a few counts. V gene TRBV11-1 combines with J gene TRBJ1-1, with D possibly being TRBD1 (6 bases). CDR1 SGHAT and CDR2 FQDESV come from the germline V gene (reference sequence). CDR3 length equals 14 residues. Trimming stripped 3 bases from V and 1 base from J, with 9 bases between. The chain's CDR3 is CASSFPGQNTEAFF. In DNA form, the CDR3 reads TGTGCCAGCAGCTTTCCGGGACAGAACACTGAAGCTTTCTTT. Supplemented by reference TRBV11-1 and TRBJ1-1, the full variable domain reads EAEVAQSPRYKITEKSQAVAFWCDPISGHATLYWYRQILGQGPELLVQFQDESVVDDSQLPKDRFSAERLKGVDSTLKIQPAELGDSAMYLCASSFPGQNTEAFFGQGTRLTVV.

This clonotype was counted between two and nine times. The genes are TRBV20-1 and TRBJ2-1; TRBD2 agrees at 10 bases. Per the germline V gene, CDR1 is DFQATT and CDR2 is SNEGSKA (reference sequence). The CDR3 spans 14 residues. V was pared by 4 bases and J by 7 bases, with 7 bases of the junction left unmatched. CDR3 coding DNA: TGCAGTGCTAATCTCCTAGCGGGGGCAAATGAGCAGTTCTTC. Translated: CSANLLAGANEQFF.

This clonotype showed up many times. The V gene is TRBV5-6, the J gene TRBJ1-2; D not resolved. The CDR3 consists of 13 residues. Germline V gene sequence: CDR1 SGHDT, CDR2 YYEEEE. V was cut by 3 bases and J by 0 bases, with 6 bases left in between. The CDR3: CASSSSSNYGYTF. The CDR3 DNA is TGTGCCAGCAGCTCCAGTTCTAACTATGGCTACACCTTC.

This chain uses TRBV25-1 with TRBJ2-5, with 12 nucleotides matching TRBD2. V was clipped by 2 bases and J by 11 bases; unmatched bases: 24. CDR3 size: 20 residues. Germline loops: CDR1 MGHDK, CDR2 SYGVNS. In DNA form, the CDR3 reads TGTGCCAGCAGTGAAAAGCTAGCGGGAGGGCACAGCCGCTCCTACAATGAGCAGTACTTC. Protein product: CASSEKLAGGHSRSYNEQYF.

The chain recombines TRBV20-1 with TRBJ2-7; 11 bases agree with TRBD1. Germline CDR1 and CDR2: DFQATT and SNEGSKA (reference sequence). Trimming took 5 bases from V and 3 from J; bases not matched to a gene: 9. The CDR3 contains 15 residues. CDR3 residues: CSAYPGQGAHYEQYF. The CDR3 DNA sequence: TGCAGTGCTTACCCCGGACAGGGGGCTCACTACGAGCAGTACTTC.